The 2 T cell receptor beta chains presented below share a single source sample, sequenced in a study of neurological immune-mediated disorders. Noted time point: technical triplicate 2. A single record per CDR3 protein comes from TCRdb applying MiXCR to the 5' RACE reads. The sample includes tens of thousands of distinct CDR3 sequences, about 24% of them seen just once. Specimen: PBMCs. All receptors come from a man aged 55 to 70 with HTLV-1-associated myelopathy (HAM/TSP).

The sample holds many counts of this clonotype. The chain employs TRBV5-1 and TRBJ2-1; 9 nucleotides align to TRBD2. Germline-derived CDR1 and CDR2 are SGHRS and YFSETQ. There are 15 residues in the CDR3. J gave up 9 bases and V 0 bases, and 7 bases lay outside the gene matches. The CDR3 reads CASSLGAGGPGEQFF. In DNA form, the CDR3 reads TGCGCCAGCAGCTTGGGTGCGGGAGGGCCCGGTGAGCAGTTCTTC.

This clonotype was detected many times. The genes are TRBV20-1 and TRBJ2-1; TRBD2 matches 10 bases. The trim removed 1 base at V and 6 bases at J, leaving 0 bases unmatched. The CDR3 has 13 amino acids. Looked up from germline, CDR1 is DFQATT and CDR2 is SNEGSKA (reference sequence). CDR3 loop: CSARGLAGNEQFF. The CDR3 DNA reads as TGCAGTGCTAGAGGACTAGCGGGCAATGAGCAGTTCTTC.